This T cell receptor (beta chain) was recorded in a study of blood T cell repertoires in COVID-19. On the study more broadly: T cells, B-cell-depleted T cells, or PBMCs provided the cDNA or gDNA that served as material.

This clone was counted a single time. In the original workflow: From reference gene primer amplification, estimates of nucleated cell counts were derived. This table comes from immunoSEQ multiplex PCR, and its TCRdb copy is limited to in-frame clones, with some not included. V and J calls and clone size are copied from that table; D and trimming were computed from the DNA. The data hold about 150,000 clones, with more than 70% observed a single time. The length of the CDR3 is 17 residues. V was cut by 4 bases and J by 7 bases, with 26 bases left in between. Germline V gives CDR1 SNHLY, CDR2 FYNNEI. This TCR came from a man aged 50 to 59 with active or convalescent COVID-19. The genes are TRBV2 and TRBJ2-7, with D tentatively TRBD1 (6 bases). The specimen was peripheral blood. DNA of the CDR3: TGTGCCAGCAGTGGAGAGCTTTCCACCGCAGGGGTGAGGGAGCAGTACTTC. It is translated as CASSGELSTAGVREQYF.